Shown below are 28 T cell receptor beta chains from a single sample sequenced in a study of CD8+ T cells in alopecia areata. Sample treatment: oral pan-JAK inhibitor, 5-10 mg twice daily. Extraction and reverse transcription of RNA yielded cDNA as the sequencing template. Repertoires were generated with immunoSEQ multiplex PCR, while TCRdb's copy carries only in-frame clones and drops some. The sample has hundreds of thousands of clones; about three fifths are singletons. Sequences were derived from CD4+ T cells sorted from blood, sampled at week 24, from a patient treated with tofacitinib. Source of these receptors: a human donor with alopecia areata.

This clone was seen a single time. The chain links TRBV6-5 to TRBJ2-7; possible D gene TRBD1, 5 bases. Per germline, CDR1 MNHEY and CDR2 SVGAGI. CDR3 length: 13 residues. V shed 4 bases and J shed 3 bases, with 10 bases lying between them. The CDR3 spells CASSFDSLYEQYF. The CDR3 nucleotides read TGTGCCAGCAGTTTCGACAGCCTCTACGAGCAGTACTTC.

This clone has only one observation. The rearrangement joins TRBV5-1 to TRBJ1-2, with D perhaps TRBD1 (5 bases). V was pared by 0 bases and J by 4 bases, with 7 bases between. This CDR3 comprises 13 residues. Germline V gene sequence: CDR1 SGHRS, CDR2 YFSETQ. The CDR3 region has the DNA TGCGCCAGCAGCTTGGGACAGACCTATGGCTACACCTTC. This gives the protein CASSLGQTYGYTF.

The rearrangement uses TRBV29-1 and TRBJ2-5; perhaps TRBD1 as D (6 bases). Looked up from germline, CDR1 is SQVTM and CDR2 is ANQGSEA. The germline V and J ends were trimmed by 7 bases and 6 bases, with 15 bases remaining between them. The CDR3 has 12 amino acids. The CDR3 bases are TGCAGCGACCCGGTGGGGGCCCAGACCCAGTACTTC. Translating gives CSDPVGAQTQYF.

In nucleotides, the CDR3 is TGCGCCAGCAGCCAAGCCGGGACAGGGGTCCTCTCTGGGGCCAACGTCCTGACTTTC. Residues: CASSQAGTGVLSGANVLTF. The chain recombines TRBV4-1 with TRBJ2-6; 10 positions match TRBD1. The V segment lost 1 base and the J segment 0 bases; nucleotides outside the gene matches: 6. Germline V gene lookup returns CDR1 MGHRA and CDR2 YSYEKL. The CDR3 has 19 amino acids.

The genes are TRBV4-3 and TRBJ2-3; the D gene is possibly TRBD2 (6 bases). Germline CDR1 LGHNA, CDR2 YSLEER. V gave up 3 bases and J gave up 0 bases, with 13 bases separating them. This CDR3 contains 16 residues. The CDR3 reads CASSHKGRGSTDTQYF. Here the CDR3 DNA reads TGCGCCAGCAGCCATAAAGGACGGGGGAGCACAGATACGCAGTATTTT.

The rearrangement links TRBV7-8 to TRBJ1-1; D unresolved. The germline CDR1 and CDR2 sequences are SGHVS and FQNEAQ. This CDR3 has 17 residues. Trimming removed 3 bases at V and 1 base at J, with 18 bases between. This CDR3 is CASSFWGGLVSNTEAFF. The CDR3 DNA follows: TGTGCCAGCAGCTTCTGGGGAGGGCTGGTTTCGAACACTGAAGCTTTCTTT.

Turning to this clone: The sample contains more than one DNA sequence encoding this CDR3. The V gene is TRBV30, the J gene TRBJ1-5; no firm D call. Germline V gene sequence: CDR1 GTSNPN, CDR2 SVGIG (reference sequence). The CDR3 length is 13 residues. V shed 1 base and J shed 3 bases, with 7 bases lying between them. The CDR3 loop reads CAWSGGNNQPQHF. The CDR3 nucleotides are TGTGCCTGGAGTGGCGGAAACAATCAGCCCCAGCATTTT.

This clone occurred once. The V gene is TRBV9, the J gene TRBJ2-1, with 14 bases lining up with TRBD2. Germline values: CDR1 SGDLS, CDR2 YYNGEE. J gave up 8 bases and V 0 bases, and 1 base lay outside the gene matches. The CDR3 consists of 15 residues. CDR3 loop: CASSVAGLAGDEQFF. CDR3 nucleotide sequence: TGTGCCAGCAGCGTAGCGGGACTAGCGGGGGATGAGCAGTTCTTC.

This clone has just a few counts. The genes are TRBV5-1 and TRBJ2-2, with unresolved D. V was clipped by 0 bases and J by 1 base, with 7 bases between them. Germline CDR1 and CDR2: SGHRS and YFSETQ. The CDR3 contains 15 residues. The CDR3 DNA follows: TGCGCCAGCAGCTTGGTTACAGAGAACACCGGGGAGCTGTTTTTT. It yields the protein CASSLVTENTGELFF.

The chain employs TRBV5-4 and TRBJ2-1; D call uncertain. V was trimmed by 7 bases and J by 5 bases, leaving 16 bases between them. This CDR3 is built from 14 residues. Germline lookup yields CDR1 SGHNT and CDR2 YYREEE (reference sequence). CDR3 nucleotides: TGTGCCAGCCGGCCCAGCACCGATCACAATGAGCAGTTCTTC. Translating gives CASRPSTDHNEQFF.

The CDR3 loop is CASSPSWAASGGWGEQFF. The CDR3 region has the DNA TGTGCCAGCAGCCCCTCCTGGGCGGCTAGCGGGGGCTGGGGTGAGCAGTTCTTC. The V gene is TRBV7-2, the J gene TRBJ2-1; 10 bases are shared with TRBD2. The CDR3 is 18 amino acids. The J segment lost 9 bases and the V segment lost 5 bases, leaving 19 bases of the junction unmatched. Germline loops: CDR1 SGHTA, CDR2 FQGNSA.

The chain couples TRBV29-1 to TRBJ1-4; the D gene is possibly TRBD1 (6 bases). Germline CDR1 reads SQVTM; CDR2 reads ANQGSEA. Trimming took off 5 bases at V and 14 bases at J, with 18 bases between the two ends. This CDR3 comprises 12 residues. The CDR3 sequence: CSVLGQPPMLFF. The CDR3 coding sequence is TGCAGCGTTCTCGGACAGCCTCCTATGCTGTTTTTT.

The chain links TRBV7-2 to TRBJ1-1; a possible D gene is TRBD1 (6 bases). This CDR3 is built from 15 residues. Trimming pared 3 bases from V and 0 bases from J, leaving 11 bases between. Germline V gene sequence: CDR1 SGHTA, CDR2 FQGNSA. CDR3 residues: CASSLTDRMNTEAFF. The CDR3 DNA reads as TGTGCCAGCAGCTTGACCGACAGGATGAACACTGAAGCTTTCTTT.

The V gene is TRBV30, the J gene TRBJ2-2; D ambiguous. Germline V lookup: CDR1 GTSNPN, CDR2 SVGIG (reference sequence). CDR3 length equals 13 residues. V was trimmed by 2 bases and J by 13 bases, leaving 17 bases between them. Here the CDR3 reads CAWSTSSLGWLFF. Written as DNA, the CDR3 is TGTGCCTGGAGTACATCCAGCCTGGGTTGGCTGTTTTTT.

This chain links TRBV7-2 with TRBJ1-1, with a possible D match to TRBD1 (5 bases). The CDR3 has 14 amino acids. V was cut by 5 bases and J by 11 bases, with 21 bases left in between. Germline CDR1 reads SGHTA; CDR2 reads FQGNSA. The CDR3, as DNA: TGTGCCAGCAGCCCCACCGCAGGGAGGCGTGAGGCTTTCTTT. This translates into CASSPTAGRREAFF.

Only one count was recorded for this clone. The chain is built from TRBV5-1 and TRBJ2-3; weak D call: TRBD1 (6 bases). The germline CDR1 and CDR2 sequences are SGHRS and YFSETQ. CDR3 length: 14 residues. Trimming stripped 1 base from V and 9 bases from J, with 15 bases between. The CDR3 DNA is TGCGCCAGCAGCTTGTATGGGGGCCAAGCCACGCAGTATTTT. Amino acids: CASSLYGGQATQYF.

The chain employs TRBV2 and TRBJ1-2, with 9 bases lining up with TRBD1. Trimming at V came to 5 bases and at J to 3 bases, leaving 4 bases not matched to a gene. The CDR3 spans 14 residues. CDR1 is SNHLY, CDR2 FYNNEI, per germline. Here the CDR3 reads CASSRQGGHYGYTF. The DNA of the CDR3 is TGTGCCAGCAGTAGACAGGGGGGCCACTATGGCTACACCTTC.

This chain joins TRBV7-3 and TRBJ2-3; D is undetermined. Per germline, CDR1 SGHTA and CDR2 FQGTGA. The CDR3 covers 15 residues. V was cut by 0 bases and J by 0 bases, with 7 bases left in between. CDR3 coding DNA: TGTGCCAGCAGCTTAACCCTTCGGAGCACAGATACGCAGTATTTT. Protein product: CASSLTLRSTDTQYF.

V usage is TRBV2 and J usage is TRBJ1-5, with D possibly TRBD1 on 5 matching bases. The CDR3 length is 16 residues. V lost 1 base and J 1 base, leaving 11 bases between the germline ends. In germline, CDR1 is SNHLY, CDR2 FYNNEI. The CDR3 spells CASSEGARQSNQPQHF. Written as DNA, the CDR3 is TGTGCCAGCAGTGAAGGCGCAAGACAGAGCAATCAGCCCCAGCATTTT.

The chain combines TRBV5-1 with TRBJ2-2; 7 bases agree with TRBD1. V lost 2 bases to trimming and J lost 6 bases; unmatched junction nucleotides: 10. CDR3 size: 16 residues. CDR1 is SGHRS and CDR2 is YFSETQ in the germline V gene. CDR3 in DNA: TGCGCCAGCAGCTTCCGGACAGGCCCCGGCGCCGGGGAGCTGTTTTTT. Its protein is CASSFRTGPGAGELFF.

As to this clone: Within the sample, other DNA sequences also encode this same CDR3. The chain is built from TRBV15 and TRBJ2-3; no reliable D call. Trimming pared 0 bases from V and 2 bases from J, leaving 3 bases between. The germline V gene has CDR1 LNHNV and CDR2 YYDKDF (reference sequence). The CDR3 spans 13 residues. CDR3 sequence reads: CATSRDLTDTQYF. The CDR3 nucleotides read TGTGCCACCAGCAGAGACCTCACAGATACGCAGTATTTT.

The V and J genes are TRBV4-3 and TRBJ2-3; possible D gene TRBD2, 5 bases. V gave up 1 base and J gave up 4 bases, with 12 bases separating them. CDR1 is LGHNA and CDR2 is YSLEER in the germline V gene. This CDR3 contains 15 residues. In DNA, the CDR3 is TGCGCCAGCAGCCAAGGACGTCGGGGTGCAGATACGCAGTATTTT. The encoded protein is CASSQGRRGADTQYF.

A single count supports this clone. The chain carries TRBV6-5 and TRBJ2-1, with 12 bases fitting TRBD2. The V gene's germline CDR1 is MNHEY and CDR2 SVGAGI. This CDR3 is built from 14 residues. V was pared by 5 bases and J by 5 bases, with 1 base of the junction left unmatched. As DNA, the CDR3 is TGTGCCAGCAGTCCTAGCGGGGGGGACAATGAGCAGTTCTTC. Translation gives CASSPSGGDNEQFF.

J is TRBJ1-5 and V is TRBV30, with D unresolved. The germline V gene encodes CDR1 GTSNPN and CDR2 SVGIG (reference sequence). The CDR3 totals 13 residues. The ends were cut back, 3 bases at V and 10 bases at J, with 16 bases in the middle. Written as DNA, the CDR3 is TGTGCCTGGAGCGCCGGCACTGGAATCCCCCAGCATTTT. The encoded protein is CAWSAGTGIPQHF. Variable domain in full (rest from reference TRBV30 and TRBJ1-5): SQTIHQWPATLVQPVGSPLSLECTVEGTSNPNLYWYRQAAGRGLQLLFYSVGIGQISSEVPQNLSASRPQDRQFILSSKKLLLSDSGFYLCAWSAGTGIPQHFGDGTRLSIL.

The table lists this clone with a few counts. The chain links TRBV19 to TRBJ2-1, with D possibly matching TRBD2 (6 bases). The CDR3 is made up of 14 amino acids. V lost 6 bases, J lost 0 bases, and 9 bases lay in between. Germline assignment: CDR1 LNHDA and CDR2 SQIVND (reference sequence). In DNA form, the CDR3 reads TGTGCCAGTAGGGCGGGGAGCTCCTACAATGAGCAGTTCTTC. Translation gives CASRAGSSYNEQFF.

This rearrangement joins TRBV5-1 to TRBJ2-1, with 8 bases identical to TRBD1. Germline trimming cut 4 bases from V and 5 bases from J; bases unmatched to any gene: 8. The CDR3 contains 15 residues. Germline CDR1 SGHRS, CDR2 YFSETQ. The CDR3 DNA is TGCGCCAGCAGCCCCCAGGGGGCAATGAACAATGAGCAGTTCTTC. Translated: CASSPQGAMNNEQFF.

The chain's CDR3 is CASSELTSGGSTDTQYF. The CDR3 bases are TGTGCCAGCAGTGAACTAACTAGCGGGGGGTCCACAGATACGCAGTATTTT. This chain connects TRBV25-1 to TRBJ2-3, with 12 bases lining up with TRBD2. The CDR3 totals 17 residues. V dropped 2 bases and J dropped 2; count of bases not matched to a gene: 5. CDR1 is MGHDK and CDR2 is SYGVNS in the germline V gene.

This clone appeared a few times. V gene TRBV7-2 combines with J gene TRBJ2-1; 7 nucleotides line up with TRBD1. V gave up 5 bases and J gave up 7 bases; unmatched junction bases: 11. The CDR3 extends over 15 amino acids. CDR1 and CDR2 (germline): SGHTA, FQGNSA. This CDR3 reads CASSPQGDSKNEQFF. The CDR3 bases are TGTGCCAGCAGCCCCCAGGGGGACAGTAAGAATGAGCAGTTCTTC.